These T cell receptor beta chains were read from a single sample in a study of blood T cell repertoires in COVID-19. Data came from immunoSEQ multiplex PCR; TCRdb stores just in-frame clones and leaves some out. Among 250,000 to 300,000 clones listed, approximately 87% were seen once. Sequencing was performed on peripheral blood. The receptors here all came from a man aged 60 to 75 who had recovered from COVID-19. Both conserved end residues are part of each CDR3. Fields, in order: J gene, V gene, CDR3 length, clone size, D gene, CDR3 protein, CDR3 DNA. The D gene is left open where the match is weak. The size entry is marked missing in some rows and otherwise reads once, few, many or a size class.

J: TRBJ2-2; V: TRBV27; length: 12; size: NA; D: NA; CDR3: CAGHRDPGELFF; DNA: TGTGCCGGCCACAGGGATCCCGGGGAGCTGTTTTTT
J: TRBJ2-5; V: TRBV3-1/TRBV3-2; length: 14; size: NA; D: NA; CDR3: CASNRDTFQETQYF; DNA: TGTGCCAGCAACAGGGACACATTCCAAGAGACCCAGTACTTC
J: TRBJ2-1; V: TRBV3-1/TRBV3-2; length: 17; size: NA; D: TRBD2; CDR3: CASSQWGRAGGYNEQFF; DNA: TGTGCCAGCAGCCAATGGGGACGGGCGGGAGGCTACAATGAGCAGTTCTTC
J: TRBJ2-6; V: TRBV9; length: 19; size: NA; D: TRBD1; CDR3: CASSVGDRGRVSGANVLTF; DNA: TGTGCCAGCAGCGTAGGGGACAGGGGACGGGTCTCTGGGGCCAACGTCCTGACTTTC
J: TRBJ1-1; V: TRBV5-1; length: 13; size: NA; D: NA; CDR3: CASSRGMNTEAFF; DNA: TGCGCCAGCAGCCGGGGGATGAACACTGAAGCTTTCTTT
J: TRBJ1-1; V: TRBV14; length: 15; size: NA; D: TRBD1; CDR3: CASSLRDRANTEAFF; DNA: TGTGCCAGCAGCCTTCGGGACAGGGCGAACACTGAAGCTTTCTTT
J: TRBJ2-7; V: TRBV6-1; length: 15; size: once; D: TRBD1; CDR3: CASSEPGQSSYEQYF; DNA: TGTGCCAGCAGTGAGCCGGGACAGAGCTCCTACGAGCAGTACTTC
J: TRBJ2-1; V: TRBV16; length: 13; size: NA; D: NA; CDR3: CASSPRGGNEQFF; DNA: TGTGCCAGCAGCCCTAGGGGGGGTAATGAGCAGTTCTTC
J: TRBJ2-4; V: TRBV27; length: 17; size: NA; D: TRBD1; CDR3: CASSPRGQGAGKNIQYF; DNA: TGTGCCAGCAGCCCTAGGGGGCAGGGGGCAGGCAAAAACATTCAGTACTTC
J: TRBJ2-2; V: TRBV7-2; length: 18; size: few; D: TRBD2; CDR3: CASSLTSAGGPVTGELFF; DNA: TGTGCCAGCAGCTTGACTAGCGCGGGGGGGCCGGTCACCGGGGAGCTGTTTTTT
J: TRBJ1-6; V: TRBV5-1; length: 16; size: few; D: TRBD1; CDR3: CASSSNAGTGVSPLHF; DNA: TGCGCCAGCAGCTCCAACGCCGGGACAGGGGTTTCACCCCTCCACTTT
J: TRBJ1-5; V: TRBV6-5; length: 13; size: few; D: NA; CDR3: CASSYGEDMPQHF; DNA: TGTGCCAGCAGTTACGGGGAGGATATGCCCCAGCATTTT
J: TRBJ2-1; V: TRBV9; length: 15; size: NA; D: TRBD2; CDR3: CASSLASGGRDEQFF; DNA: TGTGCCAGCAGCCTAGCTAGCGGGGGGAGAGATGAGCAGTTCTTC
J: TRBJ1-1; V: TRBV2; length: 13; size: NA; D: NA; CDR3: CASSAEGVTEAFF; DNA: TGTGCCAGCAGTGCCGAGGGGGTCACTGAAGCTTTCTTT
J: TRBJ2-3; V: TRBV24-1; length: 18; size: NA; D: TRBD2; CDR3: CATSDPAPAGGGTDTQYF; DNA: TGTGCCACCAGTGACCCGGCCCCAGCGGGAGGAGGTACAGATACGCAGTATTTT
J: TRBJ2-7; V: TRBV19; length: 14; size: NA; D: TRBD2; CDR3: CASSIGLAEYEQYF; DNA: TGTGCCAGTAGTATCGGACTAGCGGAATACGAGCAGTACTTC
J: TRBJ2-2; V: TRBV7-9; length: 16; size: NA; D: NA; CDR3: CASSLNPGRPPGELFF; DNA: TGTGCCAGCAGCTTGAATCCAGGCAGGCCCCCCGGGGAGCTGTTTTTT
J: TRBJ2-1; V: TRBV6-6; length: 16; size: NA; D: NA; CDR3: CASSSSGGSSYNEQFF; DNA: TGTGCCAGCAGTTCCTCCGGGGGAAGCTCCTACAATGAGCAGTTCTTC
J: TRBJ2-3; V: TRBV7-9; length: 16; size: once; D: NA; CDR3: CASSAQGRPSTDTQYF; DNA: TGTGCCAGCAGCGCCCAGGGTAGACCTAGCACAGATACGCAGTATTTT
J: TRBJ2-7; V: TRBV2; length: 13; size: NA; D: TRBD1; CDR3: CASNGQGTYEQYF; DNA: TGTGCCAGCAACGGACAGGGGACCTACGAGCAGTACTTC
J: TRBJ2-1; V: TRBV6-1; length: 15; size: NA; D: NA; CDR3: CASSEVLAAYNEQFF; DNA: TGTGCCAGCAGTGAAGTGCTAGCAGCCTACAATGAGCAGTTCTTC
J: TRBJ2-2; V: TRBV14; length: 14; size: NA; D: NA; CDR3: CASSRDWNTGELFF; DNA: TGTGCCAGCAGTCGGGACTGGAACACCGGGGAGCTGTTTTTT
J: TRBJ2-3; V: TRBV18; length: 17; size: NA; D: NA; CDR3: CASSPLQGTSSADTQYF; DNA: TGTGCCAGCTCACCACTCCAGGGAACTAGCTCCGCAGATACGCAGTATTTT
J: TRBJ2-1; V: TRBV5-6; length: 16; size: NA; D: NA; CDR3: CASRFSGASSYNEQFF; DNA: TGTGCCAGCAGATTTAGCGGAGCCAGCTCCTACAATGAGCAGTTCTTC
J: TRBJ2-2; V: TRBV3-1/TRBV3-2; length: 14; size: NA; D: NA; CDR3: CASTRGVATGELFF; DNA: TGTGCCAGCACCAGGGGGGTAGCGACCGGGGAGCTGTTTTTT
J: TRBJ2-3; V: TRBV27; length: 14; size: once; D: TRBD1; CDR3: CASSGQGVADTQYF; DNA: TGTGCCAGCAGCGGACAGGGGGTGGCAGATACGCAGTATTTT
J: TRBJ1-1; V: TRBV7-8; length: 14; size: NA; D: NA; CDR3: CASSLQGINTEAFF; DNA: TGTGCCAGCAGCCTACAGGGAATCAACACTGAAGCTTTCTTT
J: TRBJ1-5; V: TRBV27; length: 15; size: NA; D: NA; CDR3: CASRLTAGGNQPQHF; DNA: TGTGCCAGCAGGCTGACAGCGGGGGGCAATCAGCCCCAGCATTTT
J: TRBJ2-7; V: TRBV11-2; length: 15; size: NA; D: NA; CDR3: CASSQGGGTPYEQYF; DNA: TGTGCCAGCAGCCAGGGAGGAGGAACCCCCTACGAGCAGTACTTC
J: TRBJ2-5; V: TRBV10-1; length: 16; size: once; D: TRBD1; CDR3: CASSESTGTGKETQYF; DNA: TGCGCCAGCAGTGAGTCTACCGGGACAGGGAAAGAGACCCAGTACTTC
J: TRBJ2-7; V: TRBV6-5; length: 15; size: once; D: NA; CDR3: CASRMAPGHGDEQYF; DNA: TGTGCCAGCAGAATGGCCCCGGGACATGGCGACGAGCAGTACTTC
J: TRBJ2-7; V: TRBV30; length: 13; size: NA; D: TRBD2; CDR3: CAWVSSGTYEQYF; DNA: TGTGCCTGGGTGTCTAGCGGGACTTACGAGCAGTACTTC
J: TRBJ2-3; V: TRBV5-1; length: 16; size: NA; D: TRBD2; CDR3: CASSTGTSISTDTQYF; DNA: TGCGCCAGCAGCACGGGGACTAGCATAAGCACAGATACGCAGTATTTT
J: TRBJ2-5; V: TRBV5-1; length: 14; size: NA; D: TRBD1; CDR3: CASSAGTAQETQYF; DNA: TGCGCCAGCAGCGCCGGGACAGCTCAAGAGACCCAGTACTTC
J: TRBJ2-7; V: TRBV28; length: 14; size: NA; D: NA; CDR3: CASRSPGPGYEQYF; DNA: TGTGCCAGCAGATCGCCGGGTCCGGGCTACGAGCAGTACTTC
J: TRBJ2-7; V: TRBV5-8; length: 12; size: NA; D: NA; CDR3: CASSGRADEQYF; DNA: TGTGCCAGCAGCGGGCGGGCGGACGAGCAGTACTTC